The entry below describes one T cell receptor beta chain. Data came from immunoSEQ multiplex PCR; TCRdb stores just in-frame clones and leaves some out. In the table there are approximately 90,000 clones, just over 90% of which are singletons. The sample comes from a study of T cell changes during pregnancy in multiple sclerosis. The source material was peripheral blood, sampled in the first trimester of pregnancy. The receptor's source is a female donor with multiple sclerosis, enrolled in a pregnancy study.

CDR3 in DNA: TGTGCCAGCAGTGTCCCATCTTGGGGGGATGAAAAACTGTTTTTT. Translated: CASSVPSWGDEKLFF. The chain links TRBV2 to TRBJ1-4, with D possibly being TRBD1 (5 bases). This CDR3 comprises 15 residues. Germline V CDR1 and CDR2: SNHLY, FYNNEI. Trimming pared 4 bases from V and 6 bases from J, leaving 15 bases between.